Below are 17 T cell receptor beta chains sequenced from a single sample in a study of tumor-infiltrating lymphocytes in oesophageal squamous cell carcinoma. TCRdb re-called the PCR reads with MiXCR, one entry per CDR3 protein. The table includes approximately 2,400 distinct CDR3 sequences, 15% detected once. The sample taken for sequencing was esophageal tumor tissue. These TCRs come from a male donor with esophageal squamous cell carcinoma.

Ten or more counts support this clonotype. The CDR3 here is CASSTASEETQYF. The CDR3 coding sequence is TGTGCCAGCAGCACCGCTAGCGAGGAGACCCAGTACTTC. The chain links TRBV5-4 to TRBJ2-5, with a possible D match to TRBD2 (6 bases). V dropped 4 bases and J dropped 5 bases, with 12 bases sitting between them. This CDR3 spans 13 amino acids. Germline assignment: CDR1 SGHNT and CDR2 YYREEE (reference sequence).

This clonotype was seen ten or more times. The V and J genes are TRBV4-1 and TRBJ1-2; 7 bases are shared with TRBD1. The CDR3 has 15 residues. With 0 bases clipped from V and 4 bases from J, the junction kept 5 bases outside the gene matches. From germline, CDR1 is MGHRA and CDR2 YSYEKL. This CDR3 reads CASSQETAGGYGYTF. The CDR3 nucleotides read TGCGCCAGCAGCCAAGAGACCGCAGGGGGCTATGGCTACACCTTC.

This clonotype was seen a single time. The chain uses TRBV7-2 and TRBJ1-2; TRBD1 matches at 10 bases. Germline V gene lookup returns CDR1 SGHTA and CDR2 FQGNSA. V was pared by 1 base and J by 2 bases, with 4 bases of the junction left unmatched. The CDR3 length is 16 residues. In DNA form, the CDR3 reads TGTGCCAGCAGCTTAGGACAGGGGGCTGAGAACTATGGCTACACCTTC. This sequence encodes CASSLGQGAENYGYTF.

To note about this clonotype: A much bigger clone sits one base away, suggesting this may be a read error. The chain recombines TRBV2 with TRBJ2-1; D call uncertain. The length of the CDR3 is 13 residues. The germline gives CDR1 SNHLY, CDR2 FYNNEI. CDR3 nucleotide sequence: TGTGTCAGCAGTCGTTACTCCTACAATGAGCAGTTCTTC. Amino acids: CVSSRYSYNEQFF.

As for this clonotype: This clone may be a read error of a much larger clone one base away. The chain employs TRBV5-1 and TRBJ2-5, with 7 bases fitting TRBD1. The J call may be in error: the DNA end matches TRBJ2-1 better. CDR3 size: 14 residues. From germline, CDR1 is SGHRS and CDR2 YFSETQ. This CDR3 is CASSLGRGLYEQFF. The CDR3 coding sequence is TGCGCCAGCAGCTTGGGTAGGGGGCTCTACGAGCAGTTCTTC.

This clonotype is labeled as large (0.1 to 1%). The chain couples TRBV7-6 to TRBJ1-6; the match to TRBD1 covers 9 bases. The length of the CDR3 is 15 residues. Trimming at V came to 5 bases and at J to 10 bases, leaving 9 bases not matched to a gene. Germline CDR1 reads SGHVS; CDR2 reads FNYEAQ. The CDR3 is CASSQRQGVVSPLHF. The CDR3 DNA reads as TGTGCCAGCAGCCAAAGACAGGGGGTGGTCTCACCCCTCCACTTT.

This clonotype is classed as medium-sized. The CDR3 sequence: CASSLDPYLREHNEQFF. In nucleotides, the CDR3 is TGTGCCAGCAGCTTAGATCCCTATCTGCGGGAACACAATGAGCAGTTCTTC. This chain connects TRBV7-6 to TRBJ2-1, with D possibly matching TRBD2 (6 bases). Germline V gives CDR1 SGHVS, CDR2 FNYEAQ. The length of the CDR3 is 17 residues. The germline V and J ends were trimmed by 1 base and 5 bases, with 18 bases remaining between them.

In this sample, this clonotype turned up many times. This clone may be a read error of a much larger clone one base away. V usage is TRBV6-1 and J usage is TRBJ2-5; TRBD2 matches 9 bases. Germline V gives CDR1 MNHNS, CDR2 SASEGT. This CDR3 has 13 amino acids. V shed 8 bases, J shed 11 bases, and the junction held 12 bases outside the gene matches. The CDR3 coding sequence is TGTGCCAGCGGACGCGGGGGGGCCAATGAGCAGTACTTC. Translation: CASGRGGANEQYF.

By share, this clonotype ranks as medium-sized. A much larger clone is a single base away; this may be a read error. The CDR3 is CASSLGPPSYNEQYF. In nucleotides, the CDR3 is TGTGCCAGCAGCTTAGGACCGCCGAGTTACAATGAGCAGTACTTC. The chain couples TRBV7-2 to TRBJ2-5; unclear D gene. This CDR3 spans 15 amino acids. CDR1 and CDR2 from the germline V gene are SGHTA and FQGNSA. V lost 1 base to trimming and J lost 11 bases, with 20 bases between them. Combining the CDR3 with reference TRBV7-2 and TRBJ2-5 gives the whole variable domain GAGVSQSPSNKVTEKGKDVELRCDPISGHTALYWYRQSLGQGLEFLIYFQGNSAPDKSGLPSDRFSAERTGGSVSTLTIQRTQQEDSAVYLCASSLGPPSYNEQYFGPGTRLLVL.

Relative to its sample, this clonotype is large (0.1 to 1%). The V and J genes are TRBV7-9 and TRBJ2-5; possible D gene TRBD1, 6 bases. The CDR3 covers 15 residues. Trimming shortened V by 6 bases and J by 5 bases, and 19 bases separated the two germline ends. Germline CDR1 reads SEHNR; CDR2 reads FQNEAQ (reference sequence). CDR3 coding DNA: TGTGCCAGCAGTCGTATTACAGGGTTGTCGGAGACCCAGTACTTC. This codes for CASSRITGLSETQYF.

This clonotype was counted many times. The chain combines TRBV11-3 with TRBJ1-1, with 8 bases fitting TRBD1. CDR1 is SGHNT, CDR2 YENEEA, per germline. V gave up 5 bases and J gave up 4 bases; unmatched junction bases: 6. CDR3 length: 14 residues. The CDR3, as DNA: TGTGCCAGCAGCCCTCGGACAGGGCGCACTGAAGCTTTCTTT. Protein: CASSPRTGRTEAFF.

This clonotype showed up many times. The V gene is TRBV5-5, the J gene TRBJ2-1; TRBD2 matches 10 bases. This CDR3 comprises 16 residues. Germline loops: CDR1 SGHKS, CDR2 YYEKEE (reference sequence). Trimming at V came to 4 bases and at J to 6 bases, leaving 10 bases not matched to a gene. The CDR3 DNA sequence: TGTGCCAGCAGCGCTCCCAGCGGGGGGGCCATCAATGAGCAGTTCTTC. It encodes CASSAPSGGAINEQFF. The whole variable domain, remainder taken from reference TRBV5-5 and TRBJ2-1, is DAGVTQSPTHLIKTRGQQVTLRCSPISGHKSVSWYQQVLGQGPQFIFQYYEKEERGRGNFPDRFSARQFPNYSSELNVNALLLGDSALYLCASSAPSGGAINEQFFGPGTRLTVL.

This clonotype was seen a handful of times. The rearrangement links TRBV9 to TRBJ2-1; 11 positions match TRBD2. The length of the CDR3 is 16 residues. The germline CDR1 and CDR2 sequences are SGDLS and YYNGEE. V was pared by 0 bases and J by 8 bases, with 7 bases of the junction left unmatched. CDR3 sequence: CASSVDSGGAHDEQFF. CDR3 nucleotide sequence: TGTGCCAGCAGCGTAGATAGCGGGGGGGCCCACGATGAGCAGTTCTTC. Full variable domain (missing parts from reference TRBV9 and TRBJ2-1): DSGVTQTPKHLITATGQRVTLRCSPRSGDLSVYWYQQSLDQGLQFLIQYYNGEERAKGNILERFSAQQFPDLHSELNLSSLELGDSALYFCASSVDSGGAHDEQFFGPGTRLTVL.

By sample fraction, this clonotype is medium-sized. The chain combines TRBV12-3 or TRBV12-4 with TRBJ1-6, with a tentative D call TRBD1 (5 bases). Deletions cut 3 bases from V and 4 bases from J, with 13 bases between. This CDR3 has 16 amino acids. In DNA form, the CDR3 reads TGTGCCAGCAGTTTGAGAGGTGGGGGATATAATTCACCCCTCCACTTT. Encoded protein: CASSLRGGGYNSPLHF.

This clonotype was picked up a small number of times. A read error is possible here, since a much larger clone lies one base away. V usage is TRBV6-4 and J usage is TRBJ2-1, with D perhaps matching TRBD2 (5 bases). The J call may be wrong; the DNA end is better matched by TRBJ2-7. The CDR3 is 15 residues long. CDR1 MRHNA and CDR2 SNTAGT come from the germline V gene. The CDR3 here is CASSVDYVSNNEQYF. CDR3 in DNA: TGTGCCAGCAGTGTAGACTATGTCAGTAACAATGAGCAGTACTTC.

This clonotype turned up a few times. The chain carries TRBV4-2 and TRBJ1-2; 10 bases are a match to TRBD1. The CDR3 is 14 residues long. With V trimmed by 6 bases and J by 5 bases, 6 bases remained unmatched. The V gene's germline CDR1 is LGHNA and CDR2 YNFKEQ. DNA for the CDR3: TGTGCCAGCAGTCAGACAGGGGGCGCTTATGGCTACACCTTC. It is translated as CASSQTGGAYGYTF.

This clonotype is medium-sized by share. This chain connects TRBV7-3 to TRBJ2-7; TRBD1 aligns across 7 bases. V lost 3 bases and J lost 6; bases outside the gene matches: 2. CDR1 and CDR2 (germline): SGHTA, FQGTGA. The CDR3 spans 12 residues. This chain's CDR3 is CASSFSGGEQYF. In nucleotides, the CDR3 is TGTGCCAGCAGCTTTTCAGGGGGCGAGCAGTACTTC. Based on the CDR3 plus reference TRBV7-3 and TRBJ2-7, the full variable domain is GAGVSQTPSNKVTEKGKYVELRCDPISGHTALYWYRQSLGQGPEFLIYFQGTGAADDSGLPNDRFFAVRPEGSVSTLKIQRTERGDSAVYLCASSFSGGEQYFGPGTRLTVT.